A single sample is the source of the 2 T cell receptor beta chains below, sequenced in a study of T cell repertoires in cytomegalovirus infection. TCRdb reprocessed the reads with MiXCR, giving one entry per CDR3 protein. Of approximately 200,000 distinct CDR3 sequences listed, under 25% are singletons. The sequenced sample was CD8+ T cells from PBMCs. The source of these receptors is a human donor in good health (CMV status not recorded). Some clones in this sample may be carry-over from other donors' samples.

As to this clonotype: The junction departs from the called germline gene at one end, perhaps through a read error. The CDR3 protein is CASSGPYNVQFF. Written as DNA, the CDR3 is TGTGCCAGCAGCGGACCGTACAATGTGCAGTTCTTC. The rearrangement uses TRBV7-3 and TRBJ2-1; D call uncertain. The CDR3 is 12 residues long. Germline CDR1 SGHTA, CDR2 FQGTGA. Complete variable domain (other parts from reference TRBV7-3 and TRBJ2-1): GAGVSQTPSNKVTEKGKYVELRCDPISGHTALYWYRQSLGQGPEFLIYFQGTGAADDSGLPNDRFFAVRPEGSVSTLKIQRTERGDSAVYLCASSGPYNVQFFGPGTRLTVL.

The chain is built from TRBV20-1 and TRBJ1-6, with D unclear. Germline CDR1 DFQATT, CDR2 SNEGSKA (reference sequence). The CDR3 spans 14 residues. Trimming cost V 0 bases and J 9 bases, with 12 bases left between them. The CDR3 DNA follows: TGCAGTGCTAGAGATCTGGACTTGGGTTCACCCCTCCACTTT. This gives the protein CSARDLDLGSPLHF.